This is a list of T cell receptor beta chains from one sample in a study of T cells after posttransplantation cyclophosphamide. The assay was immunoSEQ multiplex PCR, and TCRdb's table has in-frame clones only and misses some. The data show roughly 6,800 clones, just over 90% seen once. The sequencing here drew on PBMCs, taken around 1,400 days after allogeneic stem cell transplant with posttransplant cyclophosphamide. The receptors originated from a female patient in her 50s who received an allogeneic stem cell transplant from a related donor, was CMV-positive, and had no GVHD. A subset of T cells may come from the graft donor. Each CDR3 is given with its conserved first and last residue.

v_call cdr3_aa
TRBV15 CATRNPGQGAGQPQHF
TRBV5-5 CASSWGTEFYEQYF
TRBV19 CASKEGSQPQHF
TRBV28 CASSLGSSNQPQHF
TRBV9 CASSFGGAGTEAFF
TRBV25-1 CATHRTSGSSEQFF
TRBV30 CAYGQGSTQYF
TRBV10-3 CAIRTGALNTEAFF
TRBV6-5 CASSWTGKLNQPQHF
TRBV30 CAWSVARDTEAFF
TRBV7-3 CASSLNFVEAFF
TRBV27 CASCDRPYNEQFF
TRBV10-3 CAIRRLAGSYEQYF
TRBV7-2 CASSFERADTQYF
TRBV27 CASSLQGLLTDTQYF